Shown below are 23 T cell receptor beta chains from a single sample sequenced in a study of early T cells in non-severe SARS-CoV-2 infection. TCRdb reprocessed the 5' RACE reads via MiXCR and lists one record per CDR3 protein. Among around 58,000 distinct CDR3 sequences listed, over 4.5% were seen once. Sequenced: whole blood. The receptor source for this set is an adult who was a healthcare worker with PCR-confirmed SARS-CoV-2 infection or an uninfected control (not recorded which).

This clonotype has more than one count but fewer than ten. This sequence joins TRBV7-2 and TRBJ2-3, with 9 bases identical to TRBD2. The CDR3 has 17 amino acids. The germline gives CDR1 SGHTA, CDR2 FQGNSA. Trimming took 5 bases from V and 4 from J; bases not matched to a gene: 13. DNA of the CDR3: TGTGCCAGCAGCCCCCCGACTAGCGGAGCAGACGCAGATACGCAGTATTTT. Encoded protein: CASSPPTSGADADTQYF.

Ten or more counts support this clonotype. The genes are TRBV20-1 and TRBJ1-6; D ambiguous. The V gene lost 4 bases and the J gene lost 6 bases, with 10 bases spanning the gap. The CDR3 has 13 amino acids. The germline V gene has CDR1 DFQATT and CDR2 SNEGSKA (reference sequence). This CDR3 reads CSAMAEGNSPLHF. CDR3 DNA sequence: TGCAGTGCTATGGCGGAGGGTAATTCACCCCTCCACTTT.

This clonotype was counted many times. V gene TRBV9 combines with J gene TRBJ2-2; tentative D call: TRBD2 (5 bases). In germline, CDR1 is SGDLS, CDR2 YYNGEE. The CDR3 consists of 17 residues. The V end lost 4 bases, the J end lost 0 bases, and 16 bases lay between the germline ends. CDR3 loop: CASSLRGSGPNTGELFF. CDR3 sequence (DNA): TGTGCCAGCAGCCTCCGAGGGAGCGGACCGAACACCGGGGAGCTGTTTTTT.

This clonotype has more than one count but fewer than ten. The chain couples TRBV29-1 to TRBJ2-5; 8 bases align to TRBD1. The CDR3 has 14 residues. V gave up 1 base and J gave up 4 bases; unmatched junction bases: 5. The germline V gene encodes CDR1 SQVTM and CDR2 ANQGSEA. CDR3 bases: TGCAGCGTTGAAGCCGGGACAGGCGGAGAGACCCAGTACTTC. Protein sequence: CSVEAGTGGETQYF.

This clonotype occurred many times. V and J are TRBV20-1 and TRBJ2-5; D is unresolved. From germline, CDR1 is DFQATT and CDR2 SNEGSKA (reference sequence). CDR3 length: 16 residues. V dropped 4 bases and J dropped 1 base, with 19 bases sitting between them. CDR3 residues: CSATPLDSGFQETQYF. The DNA for the CDR3 is TGCAGTGCTACTCCCCTAGACTCCGGTTTCCAAGAGACCCAGTACTTC.

This clonotype was seen repeatedly, ten times or more. The chain joins TRBV6-5 to TRBJ2-5; the D is unclear. The CDR3 contains 14 residues. Germline CDR1 and CDR2: MNHEY and SVGAGI. V lost 5 bases and J lost 2, with 12 bases in between. The CDR3 coding sequence is TGTGCCAGCAGTCCCTTAGACCAACAAGAGACCCAGTACTTC. This codes for CASSPLDQQETQYF.

This clonotype showed up many times. The chain joins TRBV20-1 to TRBJ2-1; D is uncertain. CDR1 and CDR2 (germline): DFQATT, SNEGSKA (reference sequence). Trimming shortened V by 0 bases and J by 6 bases, and 3 bases separated the two germline ends. The length of the CDR3 is 11 residues. The CDR3 DNA reads as TGCAGTGCTAGAGATTTCAATGAGCAGTTCTTC. Amino acid sequence: CSARDFNEQFF.

This clonotype was counted many times. V and J are TRBV7-9 and TRBJ2-5; D ambiguous. Germline V gene lookup returns CDR1 SEHNR and CDR2 FQNEAQ (reference sequence). V was shortened by 6 bases and J by 0 bases, with 8 bases between the two germline ends. The CDR3 length is 13 residues. CDR3 coding DNA: TGTGCCAGCAGTTCCGGACACCAAGAGACCCAGTACTTC. Translation: CASSSGHQETQYF. Full variable domain (outside the CDR3, taken from reference TRBV7-9 and TRBJ2-5): DTGVSQNPRHKITKRGQNVTFRCDPISEHNRLYWYRQTLGQGPEFLTYFQNEAQLEKSRLLSDRFSAERPKGSFSTLEIQRTEQGDSAMYLCASSSGHQETQYFGPGTRLLVL.

Concerning this clonotype itself: A much larger clonotype is one base distant, so this may be a read error. V and J are TRBV20-1 and TRBJ2-7; the D is unclear. Germline V gene lookup returns CDR1 DFQATT and CDR2 SNEGSKA (reference sequence). The CDR3 runs to 14 residues. The CDR3 reads CCARTGRAYYEQYF. CDR3 DNA sequence: TGCTGTGCTAGAACTGGAAGGGCCTACTACGAGCAGTACTTC.

This clonotype showed up many times. The rearrangement joins TRBV4-3 to TRBJ2-3, with D hard to call. V was cut by 0 bases and J by 4 bases, with 8 bases left in between. CDR1 is LGHNA and CDR2 is YSLEER in the germline V gene. This CDR3 region has 14 residues. The DNA for the CDR3 is TGCGCCAGCAGCCAAGATCTTACCCCAGATACGCAGTATTTT. It yields the protein CASSQDLTPDTQYF.

This clonotype was seen many times. V gene TRBV2 combines with J gene TRBJ2-5; D gene ambiguous. The germline CDR1 and CDR2 sequences are SNHLY and FYNNEI. CDR3 length: 13 residues. Trimming removed 2 bases from V and 3 bases from J, with 7 bases in between. CDR3 DNA sequence: TGTGCCAGCAGTGAAAGCGCGGAAGAGACCCAGTACTTC. Its translation: CASSESAEETQYF.

This chain uses TRBV27 with TRBJ1-2; D unresolved. Trimming cost V 8 bases and J 5 bases, with 15 bases left between them. The CDR3 runs 13 residues. CDR1 and CDR2 from the germline V gene are MNHEY and SMNVEV (reference sequence). DNA for the CDR3: TGTGCCAGCCCCCCCGGGCATGAGTATGGCTACACCTTC. This sequence encodes CASPPGHEYGYTF.

This clonotype was counted many times. CDR3 sequence: CATSDGLLTGEDGYTF. The CDR3 DNA is TGTGCCACCAGTGACGGTCTCCTCACAGGGGAGGACGGCTACACCTTC. The chain joins TRBV24-1 to TRBJ1-2, with 7 bases matching TRBD1. V lost 4 bases to trimming and J lost 8 bases; unmatched junction nucleotides: 15. The CDR3 extends over 16 amino acids. Per germline, CDR1 KGHDR and CDR2 SFDVKD.

There are a few counts of this clonotype. The genes are TRBV29-1 and TRBJ2-3; D unclear. The CDR3 covers 13 residues. Germline CDR1 and CDR2: SQVTM and ANQGSEA. V was pared by 4 bases and J by 1 base, with 9 bases between. The CDR3: CSVGIQGTDTQYF. As DNA, the CDR3 is TGCAGCGTTGGTATCCAGGGCACAGATACGCAGTATTTT.

Many counts were recorded for this clonotype. The V call is TRBV28, the J call TRBJ2-2, with 9 nucleotides matching TRBD1. In germline, CDR1 is MDHEN, CDR2 SYDVKM. The V segment lost 11 bases and the J segment 1 base; nucleotides outside the gene matches: 5. This CDR3 is built from 14 residues. CDR3 nucleotides: TGTGCCGGCCAGACAGGGGGGAACACCGGGGAGCTGTTTTTT. Its translation: CAGQTGGNTGELFF.

This clonotype was detected ten times or more. The chain has TRBV7-3 and TRBJ2-1, with 8 bases that match TRBD2. The J segment lost 7 bases and the V segment lost 2 bases, leaving 13 bases of the junction unmatched. This CDR3 spans 17 amino acids. Per the germline V gene, CDR1 is SGHTA and CDR2 is FQGTGA. As DNA, the CDR3 is TGTGCCAGCAGCTTACCGACTACGTCCGGGAGGGGAAATGAGCAGTTCTTC. Residues: CASSLPTTSGRGNEQFF.

This clonotype was picked up many times. V is TRBV25-1 and J is TRBJ2-1; TRBD1 aligns across 7 bases. CDR3 length: 13 amino acids. J was trimmed by 5 bases and V by 6 bases; bases with no gene match: 4. In germline, CDR1 is MGHDK, CDR2 SYGVNS. The CDR3 region has the DNA TGTGCCAGCAGCTTCAGGGGGAACAATGAGCAGTTCTTC. The encoded protein is CASSFRGNNEQFF. Complete variable domain (other parts from reference TRBV25-1 and TRBJ2-1): EADIYQTPRYLVIGTGKKITLECSQTMGHDKMYWYQQDPGMELHLIHYSYGVNSTEKGDLSSESTVSRIRTEHFPLTLESARPSHTSQYLCASSFRGNNEQFFGPGTRLTVL.

There are many counts of this clonotype. The chain is built from TRBV12-3 or TRBV12-4 and TRBJ1-5; no definite D call. This CDR3 spans 14 amino acids. Trimming took 3 bases from V and 7 from J, leaving 13 bases between them. CDR3 bases: TGTGCCAGCAGTTTCTCAATGGCGGGACAGCCCCAGCATTTT. Translated, it gives CASSFSMAGQPQHF.

This chain connects TRBV20-1 to TRBJ1-5; no reliable D call. V lost 1 base and J lost 3, with 10 bases in between. This CDR3 contains 14 residues. Per the germline V gene, CDR1 is DFQATT and CDR2 is SNEGSKA (reference sequence). CDR3 in amino acids: CSARARLVNQPQHF. CDR3 DNA sequence: TGCAGTGCTAGAGCGAGGCTGGTCAATCAGCCCCAGCATTTT.

V gene TRBV4-2 combines with J gene TRBJ1-5; 7 nucleotides align to TRBD1. Germline CDR1 and CDR2: LGHNA and YNFKEQ. V was clipped by 0 bases and J by 4 bases; unmatched bases: 6. The CDR3 runs 16 residues. DNA of the CDR3: TGTGCCAGCAGCCAAGAGCCGGGACAGACTAATCAGCCCCAGCATTTT. Translation: CASSQEPGQTNQPQHF.

V and J are TRBV20-1 and TRBJ1-1; D remains unclear. Germline assignment: CDR1 DFQATT and CDR2 SNEGSKA (reference sequence). V dropped 5 bases and J dropped 5 bases, with 24 bases sitting between them. The length of the CDR3 is 16 residues. The CDR3 loop reads CSALTVTLNLGTEAFF. As DNA, the CDR3 is TGCAGTGCTTTGACCGTGACGTTGAACTTGGGTACTGAAGCTTTCTTT.

Many counts were recorded for this clonotype. The CDR3 nucleotides read TGTGCCAGCAGCTCGGGACAGGGACTGTACAATGAGCAGTTCTTC. It specifies CASSSGQGLYNEQFF. This rearrangement joins TRBV7-9 to TRBJ2-1, with 9 bases fitting TRBD1. Germline V gene sequence: CDR1 SEHNR, CDR2 FQNEAQ (reference sequence). This CDR3 is built from 15 residues. J was trimmed by 4 bases and V by 4 bases; bases with no gene match: 5.

This clonotype has at least ten counts. V gene TRBV12-3 or TRBV12-4 combines with J gene TRBJ2-7; no clear D. V was clipped by 5 bases and J by 4 bases, with 12 bases between them. The CDR3 is made up of 13 amino acids. The CDR3 region is CASSPPASYEQYF. In DNA, the CDR3 is TGTGCCAGCAGTCCCCCGGCGTCTTACGAGCAGTACTTC.